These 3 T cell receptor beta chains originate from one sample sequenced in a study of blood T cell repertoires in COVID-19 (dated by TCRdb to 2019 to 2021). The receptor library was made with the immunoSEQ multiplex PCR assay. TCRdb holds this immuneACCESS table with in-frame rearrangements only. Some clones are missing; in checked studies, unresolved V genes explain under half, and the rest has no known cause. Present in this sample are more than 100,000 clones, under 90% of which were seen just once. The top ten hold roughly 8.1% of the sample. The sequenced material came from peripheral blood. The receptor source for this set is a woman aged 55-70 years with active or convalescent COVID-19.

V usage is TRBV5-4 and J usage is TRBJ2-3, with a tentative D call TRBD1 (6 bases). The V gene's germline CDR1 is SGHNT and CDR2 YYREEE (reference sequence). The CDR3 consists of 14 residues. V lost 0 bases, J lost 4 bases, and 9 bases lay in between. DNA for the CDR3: TGTGCCAGCAGCTTGGCCAGGACAGCAGATACGCAGTATTTT. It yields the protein CASSLARTADTQYF.

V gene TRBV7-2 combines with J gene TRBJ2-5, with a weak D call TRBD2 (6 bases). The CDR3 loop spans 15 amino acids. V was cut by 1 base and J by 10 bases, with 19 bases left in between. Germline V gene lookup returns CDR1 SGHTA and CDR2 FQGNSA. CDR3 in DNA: TGTGCCAGCAGCTTAGGGGACTGGGGATCGACACACCAGTACTTC. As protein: CASSLGDWGSTHQYF.

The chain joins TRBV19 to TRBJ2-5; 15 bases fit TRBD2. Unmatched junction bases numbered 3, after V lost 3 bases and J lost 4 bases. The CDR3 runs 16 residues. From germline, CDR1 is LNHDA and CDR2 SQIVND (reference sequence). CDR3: CASSMGLAGGLETQYF. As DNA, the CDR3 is TGTGCCAGTAGTATGGGACTAGCGGGAGGATTAGAGACCCAGTACTTC.